The clone carrying this T cell receptor beta chain was observed a few times. The antigen remains unidentified. Sequenced material consisted of expressed TCRB transcripts (all of the isolated RNA was reverse transcribed). The data were produced by immunoSEQ multiplex PCR, yet TCRdb's version contains in-frame clones alone and is incomplete. Among roughly 150,000 clones listed, under 13% were seen once. The CDR3 contains 13 residues. With 5 bases removed from V and 7 bases from J, the gap between germline ends came to 14 bases. The germline gives CDR1 SGHAT, CDR2 FQNNGV. Sorted CD4+ subsets: naive, central memory, regulatory, stem cell-like memory (CD45RO/CCR7/CD25/CD127/CD95/CD27 panel). The data were obtained in a study of beta chain features in type 1 diabetes. Study results and caveats: Within each of all four CD4+ subsets, Type 1 diabetes patients had TCRB CDR3s that were moderately but significantly shorter.

The specimen was central memory CD4+ T cells from blood. The sequence came from a man aged 25-40 years with type 1 diabetes. The gene calls are TRBV11-2 and TRBJ1-2; no clear D. For the CDR3, the DNA is TGTGCCAGCAGCCATACCATAGAGATTGGCTACACCTTC. Encoded protein: CASSHTIEIGYTF.